This T cell receptor beta chain was retrieved from a study of blood T cell repertoires in COVID-19. Overall study context: Acute-phase and convalescent COVID-19 samples originated in the United States, Italy and Spain. T cells, B-cell-depleted T cells, or PBMCs supplied cDNA or gDNA.

This clone was seen more than once but under ten times. Source study methods: Amplified reference gene primers provided the basis for estimating nucleated cell counts. The protocol was immunoSEQ multiplex PCR, while the TCRdb copy is restricted to in-frame clones and leaves out a portion. Clonal size and the V and J genes are those of that table, whereas D and trimming came from the DNA. The sample has some 150,000 clones; 80% to 85% are singletons. Germline lookup yields CDR1 LNHNV and CDR2 YYDKDF (reference sequence). CDR3 length equals 15 residues. The ends were cut back, 0 bases at V and 4 bases at J, with 12 bases in the middle.

The chain combines TRBV15 with TRBJ1-1; TRBD1 is a possible D gene (6 bases). Material for sequencing was peripheral blood. The source of this sequence is a human donor in a cohort sampled during active COVID-19. CDR3 region: CATSREGTGLTEAFF. As DNA, the CDR3 is TGTGCCACCAGCAGAGAGGGAACAGGGCTCACTGAAGCTTTCTTT. Combining the CDR3 with reference TRBV15 and TRBJ1-1 gives the whole variable domain DAMVIQNPRYQVTQFGKPVTLSCSQTLNHNVMYWYQQKSSQAPKLLFHYYDKDFNNEADTPDNFQSRRPNTSFCFLDIRSPGLGDTAMYLCATSREGTGLTEAFFGQGTRLTVV.